These T cell receptor beta chains were read from a single sample in a study of T cell responses to AZD1222 COVID-19 vaccine. TCRdb's table, derived via immunoSEQ multiplex PCR, lists solely in-frame clones and lacks some. There are tens of thousands of clones in the sample; 85% to 90% occur only once, and 6.5% to 8.5% lies in the top ten. This sample comprised peripheral blood, obtained 28 days after the second AZD1222 dose. All receptors derive from an adult who received the AZD1222 COVID-19 vaccine. The CDR3 runs from the conserved cysteine through the conserved F or W. D genes are given only for firm matches. The size entry is marked missing in some rows and otherwise reads once, few, many or a size class.

D	size	J	V	CDR3	DNA
-	-	TRBJ2-6	TRBV19	CASSRLLDGSGANVLTF	TGTGCCAGTAGTCGGCTCCTGGACGGCTCTGGGGCCAACGTCCTGACTTTC
-	-	TRBJ1-5	TRBV4-1	CASSPGARGQPQHF	TGCGCCAGCAGCCCGGGGGCGCGCGGCCAGCCCCAGCATTTT
TRBD2	once	TRBJ2-2	TRBV24-1	CATSARIAGGNVGELFF	TGTGCCACCAGTGCTCGAATAGCGGGAGGAAATGTCGGGGAGCTGTTTTTT
-	few	TRBJ1-1	TRBV5-6	CASSLPWAEEAFF	TGTGCCAGCAGCCTTCCCTGGGCAGAGGAAGCTTTCTTT
TRBD2	once	TRBJ2-1	TRBV29-1	CSVELAGGPRYNEQFF	TGCAGCGTTGAACTAGCGGGAGGGCCGAGGTACAATGAGCAGTTCTTC
-	-	TRBJ2-1	TRBV24-1	CATSAQGGSYNEQFF	TGTGCCACCAGTGCGCAGGGAGGCTCCTACAATGAGCAGTTCTTC
-	once	TRBJ2-6	TRBV5-1	CASSFSSGANVLTF	TGCGCCAGCAGCTTCAGCTCTGGGGCCAACGTCCTGACTTTC
-	-	TRBJ2-5	TRBV28	CASRPLPDSSTFGKTQYF	TGTGCCAGCAGACCTCTACCGGACAGCTCAACTTTTGGGAAGACCCAGTACTTC
-	-	TRBJ2-7	TRBV18	CASSPDTQGGQYF	TGTGCCAGCTCACCCGACACCCAGGGTGGGCAGTACTTC
-	-	TRBJ2-1	TRBV6-5	CASSHKERAGNEQFF	TGTGCCAGCAGCCACAAAGAGCGGGCGGGGAATGAGCAGTTCTTC
-	-	TRBJ2-3	TRBV18	CASLDTDTQYF	TGTGCCAGCCTCGACACAGATACGCAGTATTTT
-	-	TRBJ1-1	TRBV19	CASSIRSLNTEAFF	TGTGCCAGTAGTATTAGGAGTCTGAACACTGAAGCTTTCTTT
-	-	TRBJ2-5	TRBV7-8	CASSHSPAGETQYF	TGTGCCAGCAGCCACAGTCCGGCGGGAGAGACCCAGTACTTC
TRBD1	-	TRBJ2-3	TRBV3-1/TRBV3-2	CASSHQEFGTGNTDTQYF	TGTGCCAGCAGCCACCAGGAGTTCGGGACAGGGAACACAGATACGCAGTATTTT
TRBD1	-	TRBJ1-2	TRBV7-3	CASSKRPGTDVYGYTF	TGTGCCAGCAGCAAACGTCCCGGGACAGACGTCTATGGCTACACCTTC
TRBD1	-	TRBJ1-6	TRBV6-5	CASVNRGSNNSPLHF	TGTGCCAGCGTGAACAGGGGATCTAATAATTCACCCCTCCACTTT
-	-	TRBJ1-1	TRBV6-5	CASSYSSRARTEAFF	TGTGCCAGCAGTTACTCGTCCAGGGCTAGGACTGAAGCTTTCTTT
TRBD2	-	TRBJ2-3	TRBV18	CASQRDSTDTQYF	TGTGCCAGTCAGCGGGATAGCACAGATACGCAGTATTTT
TRBD1	-	TRBJ1-2	TRBV6-5	CASSVKQGLGYGYTF	TGTGCCAGCAGCGTAAAACAGGGGTTGGGCTATGGCTACACCTTC
-	-	TRBJ2-3	TRBV5-1	CASSLPTDTQYF	TGCGCCAGCAGCCTCCCCACAGATACGCAGTATTTT
-	few	TRBJ2-7	TRBV5-8	CASSLDTSRAYEQYF	TGTGCCAGCAGCTTGGATACTAGCAGGGCCTACGAGCAGTACTTC
-	-	TRBJ1-4	TRBV5-1	CASSLKRGSGEKLFF	TGCGCCAGCAGCTTGAAACGAGGGTCGGGTGAAAAACTGTTTTTT
TRBD1	-	TRBJ2-7	TRBV27	CASSRQGPYEQYF	TGTGCCAGCAGTCGACAGGGCCCATACGAGCAGTACTTC
TRBD1	-	TRBJ2-1	TRBV5-4	CASSLSGGLSYNEQFF	TGTGCCAGCAGCTTGTCAGGGGGCCTCTCCTACAATGAGCAGTTCTTC
TRBD2	-	TRBJ2-7	TRBV5-5	CASSPIGTSGTYEQYF	TGTGCCAGCAGCCCGATCGGGACTAGCGGAACCTACGAGCAGTACTTC
-	-	TRBJ1-5	TRBV6-2/TRBV6-3	CASSYGTENQPQHF	TGTGCCAGCAGTTACGGGACGGAAAATCAGCCCCAGCATTTT
-	-	TRBJ2-4	TRBV11-2	CASSFTKNIQYF	TGTGCCAGCAGCTTCACCAAAAACATTCAGTACTTC
-	-	TRBJ2-7	TRBV19	CASSHTGPYEQYF	TGTGCCAGTTCCCATACCGGACCTTACGAGCAGTACTTC
-	-	TRBJ2-6	TRBV19	CASSTGSSSGANVLTF	TGTGCCAGTAGTACCGGATCTAGCTCTGGGGCCAACGTCCTGACTTTC
-	-	TRBJ1-4	TRBV2	CASSPTTGASEKLFF	TGTGCCAGCAGTCCTACGACAGGAGCTTCTGAAAAACTGTTTTTT
TRBD1	once	TRBJ2-2	TRBV6-5	CASRDRGPGELFF	TGTGCCAGCAGAGACAGGGGGCCCGGGGAGCTGTTTTTT
-	once	TRBJ2-2	TRBV6-2/TRBV6-3	CASSYSSPNTGELFF	TGTGCCAGCAGTTACTCTAGCCCTAACACCGGGGAGCTGTTTTTT
TRBD1	few	TRBJ2-2	TRBV4-3	CASSQDTGQGFGELFF	TGCGCCAGCAGCCAAGATACCGGACAGGGGTTTGGGGAGCTGTTTTTT
TRBD2	-	TRBJ2-1	TRBV3-1/TRBV3-2	CASSYAGGHNEQFF	TGTGCCAGCAGCTACGCGGGAGGGCATAATGAGCAGTTCTTC
-	-	TRBJ1-1	TRBV25-1	CASSELGRSNTEAFF	TGTGCCAGCAGTGAATTGGGCAGGTCAAACACTGAAGCTTTCTTT
-	-	TRBJ1-2	TRBV7-2	CASSFFRPEDGYTF	TGTGCCAGCAGCTTTTTCCGACCGGAAGACGGCTACACCTTC
TRBD2	-	TRBJ2-1	TRBV6-2/TRBV6-3	CASSYSTTSGTFYNEQFF	TGTGCCAGCAGTTACTCGACGACTAGCGGGACGTTCTACAATGAGCAGTTCTTC
-	-	TRBJ2-2	TRBV11-2	CASSLATRELFF	TGTGCCAGCAGCTTAGCCACCCGGGAGCTGTTTTTT
-	-	TRBJ1-6	TRBV27	CASSLSSSPWGLPYNSPLHF	TGTGCCAGCAGTTTATCGAGCTCCCCATGGGGCCTGCCCTATAATTCACCCCTCCACTTT
-	-	TRBJ2-4	TRBV3-1/TRBV3-2	CASSQGVTEIAKNIQYF	TGTGCCAGCAGCCAAGGGGTGACAGAAATAGCCAAAAACATTCAGTACTTC
-	-	TRBJ1-4	TRBV4-1	CASSQTQTGSGEKLFF	TGCGCCAGCAGCCAGACCCAGACAGGAAGTGGTGAAAAACTGTTTTTT
-	-	TRBJ2-1	TRBV27	CASGPLQVSSYNEQFF	TGTGCCAGCGGCCCTTTACAGGTGAGCTCCTACAATGAGCAGTTCTTC
TRBD2	-	TRBJ2-7	TRBV15	CATSRTGTSGNYEQYF	TGTGCCACCAGCAGGACCGGGACTAGCGGGAACTACGAGCAGTACTTC
TRBD1	-	TRBJ1-5	TRBV7-2	CASSKTGNQPQHF	TGTGCCAGCAGCAAGACAGGGAATCAGCCCCAGCATTTT
TRBD1	-	TRBJ2-5	TRBV2	CASSLDRGTETQYF	TGTGCCAGCAGTCTGGACAGGGGAACGGAGACCCAGTACTTC
-	-	TRBJ1-3	TRBV10-3	CAISRQVGGNTIYF	TGTGCCATCAGCCGACAGGTCGGTGGAAACACCATATATTTT
-	-	TRBJ1-1	TRBV18	CASSPQGKDTEAFF	TGTGCCAGCTCACCACAGGGGAAAGACACTGAAGCTTTCTTT
TRBD2	-	TRBJ2-1	TRBV7-9	CASSPGLAAINEQFF	TGTGCCAGCAGCCCGGGACTAGCGGCAATCAATGAGCAGTTCTTC
TRBD1	-	TRBJ2-7	TRBV13	CASSLGRGQGVSYEQYF	TGTGCCAGCAGCTTAGGCCGAGGACAGGGGGTCTCCTACGAGCAGTACTTC
-	-	TRBJ2-7	TRBV21-1	CASSNNKTPYEQYF	TGTGCCAGCAGCAATAACAAGACGCCCTACGAGCAGTACTTC
TRBD2	-	TRBJ2-2	TRBV5-1	CASSFLLAGGYTGELFF	TGCGCCAGCAGCTTTCTACTAGCGGGGGGCTACACCGGGGAGCTGTTTTTT
TRBD2	-	TRBJ2-3	TRBV4-2	CASSGTSGTDTQYF	TGTGCCAGCTCCGGGACTAGCGGCACAGATACGCAGTATTTT
-	-	TRBJ1-4	TRBV5-1	CASSYGRSNEKLFF	TGCGCCAGCAGCTACGGACGGTCGAATGAAAAACTGTTTTTT
-	once	TRBJ1-1	TRBV29-1	CSVGPSWDTEAFF	TGCAGCGTAGGACCCTCATGGGACACTGAAGCTTTCTTT
TRBD2	-	TRBJ2-1	TRBV29-1	CSDDGLAGDDEQFF	TGCAGCGATGACGGACTAGCGGGAGACGATGAGCAGTTCTTC
-	-	TRBJ2-1	TRBV21-1	CASSKKDRGTEDEQFF	TGTGCCAGCAGCAAAAAAGACCGGGGAACTGAGGATGAGCAGTTCTTC
TRBD2	-	TRBJ2-1	TRBV6-1	CASSVAGVYNEQFF	TGTGCCAGCAGTGTAGCGGGAGTCTACAATGAGCAGTTCTTC
TRBD1	-	TRBJ1-1	TRBV6-5	CASSKTGQGNTEAFF	TGTGCCAGCAGTAAGACCGGACAGGGCAACACTGAAGCTTTCTTT
-	-	TRBJ1-2	TRBV15	CATSSATDSWVGGYTF	TGTGCCACCAGCAGTGCAACAGACAGTTGGGTGGGCGGCTACACCTTC
-	-	TRBJ2-3	TRBV5-5	CASKVRDLTTDTQYF	TGTGCCAGCAAAGTCCGGGACCTCACCACAGATACGCAGTATTTT